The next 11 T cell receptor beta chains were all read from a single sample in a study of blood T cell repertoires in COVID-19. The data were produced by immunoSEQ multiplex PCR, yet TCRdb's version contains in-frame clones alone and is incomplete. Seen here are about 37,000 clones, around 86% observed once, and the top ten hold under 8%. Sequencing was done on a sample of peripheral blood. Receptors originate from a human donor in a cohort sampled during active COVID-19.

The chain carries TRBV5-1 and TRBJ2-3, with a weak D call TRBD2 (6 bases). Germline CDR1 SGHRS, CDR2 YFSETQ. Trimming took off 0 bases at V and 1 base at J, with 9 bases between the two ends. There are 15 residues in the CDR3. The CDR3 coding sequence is TGCGCCAGCAGCTTGGCCGTAGCGGGCACAGATACGCAGTATTTT. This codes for CASSLAVAGTDTQYF.

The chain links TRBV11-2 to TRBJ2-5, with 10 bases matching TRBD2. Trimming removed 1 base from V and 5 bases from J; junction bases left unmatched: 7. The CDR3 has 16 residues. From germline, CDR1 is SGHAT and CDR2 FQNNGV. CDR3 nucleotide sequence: TGTGCCAGCAGCTTAGCCCCTAGCGGGGGAAGGGAGACCCAGTACTTC. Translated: CASSLAPSGGRETQYF.

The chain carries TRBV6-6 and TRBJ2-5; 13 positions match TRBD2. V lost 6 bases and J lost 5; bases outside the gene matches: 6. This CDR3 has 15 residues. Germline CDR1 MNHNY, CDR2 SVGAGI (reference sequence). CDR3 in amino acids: CASRGGLAGAETQYF. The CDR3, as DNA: TGTGCCAGCAGGGGCGGACTAGCGGGAGCCGAGACCCAGTACTTC.

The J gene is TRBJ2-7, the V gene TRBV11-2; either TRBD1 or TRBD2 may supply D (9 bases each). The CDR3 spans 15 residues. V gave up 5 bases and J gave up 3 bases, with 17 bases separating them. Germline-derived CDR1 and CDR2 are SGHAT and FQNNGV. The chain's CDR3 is CASSLAGTGNYEQYF. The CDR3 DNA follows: TGTGCCAGCAGCCTAGCGGGGACAGGGAACTACGAGCAGTACTTC.

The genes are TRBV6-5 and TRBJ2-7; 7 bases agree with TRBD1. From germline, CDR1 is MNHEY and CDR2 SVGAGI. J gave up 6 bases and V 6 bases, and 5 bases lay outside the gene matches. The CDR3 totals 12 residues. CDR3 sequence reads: CASRTGRFEQYF. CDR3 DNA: TGTGCCAGCAGGACAGGGAGATTCGAGCAGTACTTC.

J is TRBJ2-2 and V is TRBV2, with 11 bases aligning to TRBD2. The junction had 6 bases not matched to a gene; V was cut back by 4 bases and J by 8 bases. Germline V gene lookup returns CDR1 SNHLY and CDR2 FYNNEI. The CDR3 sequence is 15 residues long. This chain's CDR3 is CASSVLAGGVGELFF. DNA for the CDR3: TGTGCCAGCAGTGTCCTAGCGGGAGGAGTTGGGGAGCTGTTTTTT.

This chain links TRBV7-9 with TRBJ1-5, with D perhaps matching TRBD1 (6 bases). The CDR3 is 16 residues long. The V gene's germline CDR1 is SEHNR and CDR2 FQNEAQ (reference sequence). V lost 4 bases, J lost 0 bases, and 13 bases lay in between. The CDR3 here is CASSSGTPFSNQPQHF. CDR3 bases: TGTGCCAGCAGCTCCGGGACACCGTTTAGCAATCAGCCCCAGCATTTT.

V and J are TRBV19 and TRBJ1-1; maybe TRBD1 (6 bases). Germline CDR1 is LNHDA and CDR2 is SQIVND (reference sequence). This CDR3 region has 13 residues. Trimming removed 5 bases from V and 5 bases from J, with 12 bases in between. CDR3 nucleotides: TGTGCCAGTAGTCCGGGGGGCATGACTGAAGCTTTCTTT. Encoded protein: CASSPGGMTEAFF.

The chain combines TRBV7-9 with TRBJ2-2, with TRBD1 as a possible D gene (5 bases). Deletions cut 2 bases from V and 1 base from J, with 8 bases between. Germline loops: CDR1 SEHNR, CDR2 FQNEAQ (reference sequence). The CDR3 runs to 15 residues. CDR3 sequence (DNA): TGTGCCAGCAGCTTACTCAGGGTGAACACCGGGGAGCTGTTTTTT. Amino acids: CASSLLRVNTGELFF.

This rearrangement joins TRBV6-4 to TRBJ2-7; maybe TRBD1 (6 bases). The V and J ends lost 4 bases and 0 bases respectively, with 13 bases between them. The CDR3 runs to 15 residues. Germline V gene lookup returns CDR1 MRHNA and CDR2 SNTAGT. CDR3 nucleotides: TGTGCCAGCAGTGGGATAGGGGGAGTCTCCTACGAGCAGTACTTC. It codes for CASSGIGGVSYEQYF.

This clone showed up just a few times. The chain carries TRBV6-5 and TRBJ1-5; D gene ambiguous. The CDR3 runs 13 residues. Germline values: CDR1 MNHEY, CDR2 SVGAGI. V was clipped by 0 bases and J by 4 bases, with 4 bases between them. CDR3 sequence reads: CASSYSQNQPQHF. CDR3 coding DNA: TGTGCCAGCAGTTACTCTCAGAATCAGCCCCAGCATTTT.